One and the same sample provided the 27 T cell receptor beta chains below, sequenced in a study of technical replicates of blood from a few donors. Here immunoSEQ multiplex PCR was the method, and the copy in TCRdb shows in-frame clones only, minus some. In the table there are over 90,000 clones, about 95% of which are singletons. Sequencing was performed on T cells isolated from PBMCs. These receptor sequences come from a human donor in good health.

V gene TRBV27 combines with J gene TRBJ2-7, with unresolved D. Germline-derived CDR1 and CDR2 are MNHEY and SMNVEV (reference sequence). V lost 6 bases to trimming and J lost 0 bases, with 12 bases between them. The CDR3 is 14 residues long. CDR3 DNA sequence: TGTGCCAGCAGATGGGCCCTGTACTCCTACGAGCAGTACTTC. Translating it yields CASRWALYSYEQYF.

The chain joins TRBV5-6 to TRBJ2-3, with D possibly TRBD2 on 6 matching bases. The length of the CDR3 is 15 residues. Germline V gene lookup returns CDR1 SGHDT and CDR2 YYEEEE. The V and J ends lost 0 bases and 5 bases respectively, with 13 bases between them. The CDR3 region is CASSLAWAGLDTQYF. The CDR3 DNA is TGTGCCAGCAGCTTGGCCTGGGCGGGGCTAGATACGCAGTATTTT.

The CDR3 DNA follows: TGTGCCAGCAGCCCAACAGGGGGCAATAGGTACAATGAGCAGTTCTTC. Its protein is CASSPTGGNRYNEQFF. J is TRBJ2-1 and V is TRBV14; 9 bases are a match to TRBD1. The CDR3 sequence is 16 residues long. CDR1 is SGHDN and CDR2 is FVKESK in the germline V gene. Trimming at V came to 4 bases and at J to 4 bases, leaving 8 bases not matched to a gene. The full variable domain, in which reference TRBV14 and TRBJ2-1 provide the parts outside the CDR3, is EAGVTQFPSHSVIEKGQTVTLRCDPISGHDNLYWYRRVMGKEIKFLLHFVKESKQDESGMPNNRFLAERTGGTYSTLKVQPAELEDSGVYFCASSPTGGNRYNEQFFGPGTRLTVL.

This clone was picked up one time. The genes are TRBV6-1 and TRBJ2-5, with D tentatively TRBD2 (6 bases). Germline values: CDR1 MNHNS, CDR2 SASEGT. The CDR3 length is 16 residues. Deletions cut 3 bases from V and 7 bases from J, with 21 bases between. The CDR3 spells CASSDTPGLSRGTQYF. In nucleotides, the CDR3 is TGTGCCAGCAGTGATACCCCGGGACTCTCTCGCGGGACCCAGTACTTC.

The chain joins TRBV28 to TRBJ2-1, with TRBD2 identical over 8 bases. Germline lookup yields CDR1 MDHEN and CDR2 SYDVKM. The V segment lost 7 bases and the J segment 8 bases; nucleotides outside the gene matches: 10. The CDR3 has 14 residues. This chain's CDR3 is CASIDGTSWHEQFF. The CDR3 DNA is TGTGCCAGCATCGACGGGACTAGTTGGCATGAGCAGTTCTTC.

The chain uses TRBV7-2 and TRBJ2-5; 11 positions agree with TRBD2. V was pared by 5 bases and J by 5 bases, with 4 bases of the junction left unmatched. Germline V gene lookup returns CDR1 SGHTA and CDR2 FQGNSA. CDR3 length: 14 residues. The CDR3 DNA sequence: TGTGCCAGCAGCGTTCGACTAGCGGGGGAGACCCAGTACTTC. Its protein product is CASSVRLAGETQYF.

This chain joins TRBV9 and TRBJ2-3; 8 bases agree with TRBD2. Germline V CDR1 and CDR2: SGDLS, YYNGEE. J was trimmed by 7 bases and V by 4 bases; bases with no gene match: 8. CDR3 size: 14 residues. The CDR3 region has the DNA TGTGCCAGCAGCCCGCGGGAGGAGGAATATACGCAGTATTTT. This translates into CASSPREEEYTQYF. Full variable domain (rest looked up from reference TRBV9 and TRBJ2-3): DSGVTQTPKHLITATGQRVTLRCSPRSGDLSVYWYQQSLDQGLQFLIQYYNGEERAKGNILERFSAQQFPDLHSELNLSSLELGDSALYFCASSPREEEYTQYFGPGTRLTVL.

V usage is TRBV7-3 and J usage is TRBJ2-1; a weak D match, TRBD1 (6 bases). Trimming left V 5 bases short and J 2 bases short, with 13 bases between. The length of the CDR3 is 15 residues. Germline V gene lookup returns CDR1 SGHTA and CDR2 FQGTGA. In DNA, the CDR3 is TGTGCCAGCAGCCCCCACCAGGGGACCTACAATGAGCAGTTCTTC. Amino acid sequence: CASSPHQGTYNEQFF. The whole variable domain, remainder taken from reference TRBV7-3 and TRBJ2-1, is GAGVSQTPSNKVTEKGKYVELRCDPISGHTALYWYRQSLGQGPEFLIYFQGTGAADDSGLPNDRFFAVRPEGSVSTLKIQRTERGDSAVYLCASSPHQGTYNEQFFGPGTRLTVL.

The rearrangement uses TRBV28 and TRBJ2-7; TRBD1 aligns across 8 bases. This CDR3 is built from 13 residues. Germline V gives CDR1 MDHEN, CDR2 SYDVKM. The V segment lost 2 bases and the J segment 3 bases; nucleotides outside the gene matches: 0. CDR3 sequence: CASSLGQGYEQYF. The CDR3 DNA is TGTGCCAGCAGTTTAGGACAGGGCTACGAGCAGTACTTC.

In DNA, the CDR3 is TGCGCCAGCAGCTTGCCCATTAGCACAGATACGCAGTATTTT. Its translation is CASSLPISTDTQYF. This rearrangement joins TRBV5-1 to TRBJ2-3; D remains ambiguous. This CDR3 comprises 14 residues. Looked up from germline, CDR1 is SGHRS and CDR2 is YFSETQ. V lost 1 base and J 0 bases, leaving 6 bases between the germline ends.

The rearrangement joins TRBV9 to TRBJ2-3; a weak D match, TRBD1 (6 bases). The CDR3 covers 13 residues. CDR1 is SGDLS and CDR2 is YYNGEE in the germline V gene. Trimming took 0 bases from V and 4 from J, leaving 6 bases between them. DNA for the CDR3: TGTGCCAGCAGCGTAGAGGGGGCAGATACGCAGTATTTT. Amino acid sequence: CASSVEGADTQYF.

This clone was seen only once. The CDR3 coding sequence is TGTGCCAGTAGTAAATTAGTAAGCTCCTACAATGAGCAGTTCTTC. It codes for CASSKLVSSYNEQFF. The V call is TRBV19, the J call TRBJ2-1, with no clear D. V was pared by 4 bases and J by 0 bases, with 10 bases between. Per germline, CDR1 LNHDA and CDR2 SQIVND (reference sequence). The CDR3 consists of 15 residues. Based on the CDR3 plus reference TRBV19 and TRBJ2-1, the full variable domain is DGGITQSPKYLFRKEGQNVTLSCEQNLNHDAMYWYRQDPGQGLRLIYYSQIVNDFQKGDIAEGYSVSREKKESFPLTVTSAQKNPTAFYLCASSKLVSSYNEQFFGPGTRLTVL.

The genes are TRBV4-3 and TRBJ2-7; 9 positions agree with TRBD1. Germline CDR1 and CDR2: LGHNA and YSLEER. The CDR3 loop spans 14 amino acids. With V trimmed by 4 bases and J by 2 bases, 3 bases remained unmatched. The chain's CDR3 is CASSPRDRAYEQYF. DNA for the CDR3: TGCGCCAGCAGCCCCCGGGACAGGGCCTACGAGCAGTACTTC.

The V gene is TRBV7-6, the J gene TRBJ2-3; D might be TRBD1 (7 bases). The CDR3 has 11 residues. V was trimmed by 5 bases and J by 9 bases, leaving 9 bases between them. The germline CDR1 and CDR2 sequences are SGHVS and FNYEAQ. CDR3 nucleotides: TGTGCCAGCAGCCCAGGGGGGACGCAGTATTTT. Translating it yields CASSPGGTQYF. Drawing the rest from reference TRBV7-6 and TRBJ2-3, the complete variable domain is GAGVSQSPRYKVTKRGQDVALRCDPISGHVSLYWYRQALGQGPEFLTYFNYEAQQDKSGLPNDRFSAERPEGSISTLTIQRTEQRDSAMYRCASSPGGTQYFGPGTRLTVL.

The chain links TRBV5-4 to TRBJ2-5; weak D call: TRBD2 (5 bases). Trimming shortened V by 0 bases and J by 5 bases, and 17 bases separated the two germline ends. The germline CDR1 and CDR2 sequences are SGHNT and YYREEE (reference sequence). The CDR3 covers 16 residues. The CDR3 sequence is CASSLGIGGSGETQYF. The CDR3 DNA follows: TGTGCCAGCAGCTTGGGGATAGGTGGGAGTGGCGAGACCCAGTACTTC.

The CDR3 DNA reads as TGTGCCAGTGCACAGGGTCATGGTAATGAAAAACTGTTTTTT. This sequence encodes CASAQGHGNEKLFF. The chain uses TRBV7-3 and TRBJ1-4; D possibly corresponds to TRBD1 (6 bases). Germline CDR1 reads SGHTA; CDR2 reads FQGTGA. The germline V and J ends were trimmed by 9 bases and 4 bases, with 15 bases remaining between them. This CDR3 is 14 amino acids long.

J is TRBJ2-2 and V is TRBV19; 9 positions match TRBD1. CDR1 and CDR2 from the germline V gene are LNHDA and SQIVND (reference sequence). The CDR3 has 14 residues. Losses at the gene ends were 7 bases for V and 5 bases for J; bases not matched to a gene: 5. CDR3 in amino acids: CASTGQGVTGELFF. DNA of the CDR3: TGTGCCAGTACGGGACAGGGCGTGACCGGGGAGCTGTTTTTT. Together with reference TRBV19 and TRBJ2-2, the CDR3 gives the full variable domain: DGGITQSPKYLFRKEGQNVTLSCEQNLNHDAMYWYRQDPGQGLRLIYYSQIVNDFQKGDIAEGYSVSREKKESFPLTVTSAQKNPTAFYLCASTGQGVTGELFFGEGSRLTVL.

This sequence joins TRBV7-6 and TRBJ2-7; 7 bases agree with TRBD2. This CDR3 has 15 amino acids. Trimming at V came to 5 bases and at J to 1 base, leaving 8 bases not matched to a gene. CDR1 and CDR2 from the germline V gene are SGHVS and FNYEAQ. In DNA, the CDR3 is TGTGCCAGCAGCCGCGACGCGGGGGATTCCTACGAGCAGTACTTC. As protein: CASSRDAGDSYEQYF.

J is TRBJ1-5 and V is TRBV5-5; 7 bases map to TRBD1. CDR3 length equals 15 residues. Per germline, CDR1 SGHKS and CDR2 YYEKEE (reference sequence). With 4 bases clipped from V and 5 bases from J, the junction kept 9 bases outside the gene matches. Written as DNA, the CDR3 is TGTGCCAGCAGCCCAATTTACACAGGGGATCAGCCCCAGCATTTT. It specifies CASSPIYTGDQPQHF.

The V and J genes are TRBV25-1 and TRBJ1-1; D perhaps matches TRBD1 (5 bases). This CDR3 is 14 amino acids long. Per the germline V gene, CDR1 is MGHDK and CDR2 is SYGVNS. Trimming cost V 5 bases and J 3 bases, with 13 bases left between them. Written as DNA, the CDR3 is TGTGCCAGCAGTACGGGGGGACCGGACACTGAAGCTTTCTTT. Its protein is CASSTGGPDTEAFF.

This clone has only one observation. The V gene is TRBV5-1, the J gene TRBJ2-7; TRBD2 aligns across 13 bases. From germline, CDR1 is SGHRS and CDR2 YFSETQ. J gave up 3 bases and V 3 bases, and 3 bases lay outside the gene matches. This CDR3 is built from 15 residues. CDR3 region: CASSWGLAGNYEQYF. DNA for the CDR3: TGCGCCAGCAGCTGGGGACTAGCGGGAAACTACGAGCAGTACTTC. Complete variable domain (other parts from reference TRBV5-1 and TRBJ2-7): KAGVTQTPRYLIKTRGQQVTLSCSPISGHRSVSWYQQTPGQGLQFLFEYFSETQRNKGNFPGRFSGRQFSNSRSEMNVSTLELGDSALYLCASSWGLAGNYEQYFGPGTRLTVT.

The V call is TRBV4-1, the J call TRBJ2-1, with TRBD1 matching over 10 bases. Germline loops: CDR1 MGHRA, CDR2 YSYEKL. Trimming at V came to 2 bases and at J to 6 bases, leaving 4 bases not matched to a gene. The CDR3 is made up of 15 amino acids. The CDR3 here is CASSQRDRGINEQFF. DNA for the CDR3: TGCGCCAGCAGCCAACGGGACAGGGGCATCAATGAGCAGTTCTTC.

The rearrangement links TRBV6-4 to TRBJ2-2; D remains unclear. V was shortened by 2 bases and J by 3 bases, with 4 bases between the two germline ends. The germline V gene has CDR1 MRHNA and CDR2 SNTAGT. The CDR3 runs to 13 residues. The chain's CDR3 is CASSDRDTGELFF. The CDR3, as DNA: TGTGCCAGCAGTGACCGGGACACCGGGGAGCTGTTTTTT.

The rearrangement joins TRBV11-2 to TRBJ2-7; 8 positions agree with TRBD2. Germline V gives CDR1 SGHAT, CDR2 FQNNGV. After removal of 1 base from V and 4 bases from J, the junction contained 12 bases not matched to a gene. The CDR3 has 17 residues. CDR3 protein: CASSLGTYQSGSYEQYF. The CDR3 nucleotides are TGTGCCAGCAGCTTAGGGACCTATCAGAGCGGGAGTTACGAGCAGTACTTC.

The V call is TRBV7-8, the J call TRBJ2-7; possible D gene TRBD1, 6 bases. V was cut by 7 bases and J by 6 bases, with 22 bases left in between. The CDR3 has 15 amino acids. Germline values: CDR1 SGHVS, CDR2 FQNEAQ. This chain's CDR3 is CASTSRPGVGAEQYF. The CDR3 bases are TGTGCCAGCACCTCCCGACCAGGGGTGGGTGCCGAGCAGTACTTC.

This clone was recorded only once. The gene calls are TRBV11-1 and TRBJ1-1; D is ambiguous. Germline values: CDR1 SGHAT, CDR2 FQDESV (reference sequence). V was trimmed by 6 bases and J by 4 bases, leaving 12 bases between them. The CDR3 length is 13 residues. CDR3 in amino acids: CASRRTAGTEAFF. In DNA, the CDR3 is TGTGCCAGCAGACGTACAGCGGGCACTGAAGCTTTCTTT.

V is TRBV11-1 and J is TRBJ2-1; 7 bases map to TRBD1. The ends lost 3 bases at V and 5 bases at J; junction bases unmatched: 4. Germline CDR1 reads SGHAT; CDR2 reads FQDESV (reference sequence). The CDR3 sequence is 14 residues long. CDR3 amino acids: CASSFDRENNEQFF. The CDR3 nucleotides are TGTGCCAGCAGCTTCGACAGGGAGAACAATGAGCAGTTCTTC.